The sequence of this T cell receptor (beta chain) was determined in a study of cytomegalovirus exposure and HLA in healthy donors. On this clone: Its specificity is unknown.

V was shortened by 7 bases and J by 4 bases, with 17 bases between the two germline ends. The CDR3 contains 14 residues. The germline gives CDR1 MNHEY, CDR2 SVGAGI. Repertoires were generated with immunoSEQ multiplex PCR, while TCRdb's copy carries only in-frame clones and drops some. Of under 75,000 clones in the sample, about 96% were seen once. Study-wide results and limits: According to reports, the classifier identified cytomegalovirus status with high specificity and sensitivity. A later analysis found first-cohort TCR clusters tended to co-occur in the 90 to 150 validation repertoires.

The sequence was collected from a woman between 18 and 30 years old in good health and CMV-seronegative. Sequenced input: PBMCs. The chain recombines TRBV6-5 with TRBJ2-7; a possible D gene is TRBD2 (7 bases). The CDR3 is CASTPQGGGYEQYF. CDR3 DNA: TGTGCCAGCACCCCCCAGGGAGGGGGGTACGAGCAGTACTTC.